This TCR beta chain derives from a study of Graves' ophthalmopathy and Graves' hyperthyroidism. V was trimmed by 0 bases and J by 3 bases, leaving 18 bases between them. There are 17 residues in the CDR3. CDR1 LGHNA and CDR2 YSLEER come from the germline V gene. This clonotype has at least ten counts. Out of 7.5 to 10 ml of fresh peripheral blood, PBMCs were obtained. Scientists amplified the TCR beta CDR3 regions from RNA transcripts. First-round RT-PCR employed HTBI primers, with a second-round multiplex PCR after it. TCRdb itself ran the multiplex PCR reads through MiXCR, one entry per CDR3 protein. This table holds about 14,000 distinct CDR3 sequences, about 50% found once.

Sequenced: peripheral blood. The receptor was derived from a woman younger than 45 with Graves' ophthalmopathy. The chain couples TRBV4-3 to TRBJ2-7; D is undetermined. The CDR3 sequence: CASSQDEVGGSHYEQYF. DNA for the CDR3: TGCGCCAGCAGCCAAGATGAGGTAGGCGGTTCCCACTACGAGCAGTACTTC.